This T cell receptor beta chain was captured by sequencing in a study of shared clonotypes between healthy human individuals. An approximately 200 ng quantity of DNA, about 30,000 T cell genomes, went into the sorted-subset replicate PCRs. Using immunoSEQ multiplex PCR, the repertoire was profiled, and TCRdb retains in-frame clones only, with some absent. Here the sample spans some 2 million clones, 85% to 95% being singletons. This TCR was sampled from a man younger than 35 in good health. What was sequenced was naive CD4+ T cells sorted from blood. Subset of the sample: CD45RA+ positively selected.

The CDR3 sequence is CASSVSGTSTDTQYF. CDR3 DNA sequence: TGTGCCAGTAGTGTTAGCGGTACTAGCACAGATACGCAGTATTTT. This chain connects TRBV19 to TRBJ2-3; weak D call: TRBD2 (6 bases). The germline V gene encodes CDR1 LNHDA and CDR2 SQIVND (reference sequence). The ends were cut back, 5 bases at V and 0 bases at J, with 12 bases in the middle. This CDR3 is 15 amino acids long.